This T cell receptor (beta chain) comes out of a study of blood T cells in healthy people across ages. The germline V gene encodes CDR1 SQVTM and CDR2 ANQGSEA. The CDR3 length is 17 residues. The V and J ends lost 7 bases and 1 base, in that order; junction bases with no gene match: 13. A second PCR, run for about 6 to 11 cycles, used a sample-barcoded 5' primer plus a J-beta primer mix. Each CDR3 protein gets one entry after TCRdb re-called the 5' RACE reads with MiXCR. The sample includes roughly 1,500,000 distinct CDR3 sequences, almost 35% of them seen just once. V gene TRBV29-1 combines with J gene TRBJ2-1, with 10 bases identical to TRBD2. Sequenced material: blood. This TCR derives from a woman in her 30s in good health. The CDR3 loop reads CSAQGLARGWSYNEQFF. In nucleotides, the CDR3 is TGCAGCGCTCAGGGACTAGCGAGAGGGTGGTCCTACAATGAGCAGTTCTTC.